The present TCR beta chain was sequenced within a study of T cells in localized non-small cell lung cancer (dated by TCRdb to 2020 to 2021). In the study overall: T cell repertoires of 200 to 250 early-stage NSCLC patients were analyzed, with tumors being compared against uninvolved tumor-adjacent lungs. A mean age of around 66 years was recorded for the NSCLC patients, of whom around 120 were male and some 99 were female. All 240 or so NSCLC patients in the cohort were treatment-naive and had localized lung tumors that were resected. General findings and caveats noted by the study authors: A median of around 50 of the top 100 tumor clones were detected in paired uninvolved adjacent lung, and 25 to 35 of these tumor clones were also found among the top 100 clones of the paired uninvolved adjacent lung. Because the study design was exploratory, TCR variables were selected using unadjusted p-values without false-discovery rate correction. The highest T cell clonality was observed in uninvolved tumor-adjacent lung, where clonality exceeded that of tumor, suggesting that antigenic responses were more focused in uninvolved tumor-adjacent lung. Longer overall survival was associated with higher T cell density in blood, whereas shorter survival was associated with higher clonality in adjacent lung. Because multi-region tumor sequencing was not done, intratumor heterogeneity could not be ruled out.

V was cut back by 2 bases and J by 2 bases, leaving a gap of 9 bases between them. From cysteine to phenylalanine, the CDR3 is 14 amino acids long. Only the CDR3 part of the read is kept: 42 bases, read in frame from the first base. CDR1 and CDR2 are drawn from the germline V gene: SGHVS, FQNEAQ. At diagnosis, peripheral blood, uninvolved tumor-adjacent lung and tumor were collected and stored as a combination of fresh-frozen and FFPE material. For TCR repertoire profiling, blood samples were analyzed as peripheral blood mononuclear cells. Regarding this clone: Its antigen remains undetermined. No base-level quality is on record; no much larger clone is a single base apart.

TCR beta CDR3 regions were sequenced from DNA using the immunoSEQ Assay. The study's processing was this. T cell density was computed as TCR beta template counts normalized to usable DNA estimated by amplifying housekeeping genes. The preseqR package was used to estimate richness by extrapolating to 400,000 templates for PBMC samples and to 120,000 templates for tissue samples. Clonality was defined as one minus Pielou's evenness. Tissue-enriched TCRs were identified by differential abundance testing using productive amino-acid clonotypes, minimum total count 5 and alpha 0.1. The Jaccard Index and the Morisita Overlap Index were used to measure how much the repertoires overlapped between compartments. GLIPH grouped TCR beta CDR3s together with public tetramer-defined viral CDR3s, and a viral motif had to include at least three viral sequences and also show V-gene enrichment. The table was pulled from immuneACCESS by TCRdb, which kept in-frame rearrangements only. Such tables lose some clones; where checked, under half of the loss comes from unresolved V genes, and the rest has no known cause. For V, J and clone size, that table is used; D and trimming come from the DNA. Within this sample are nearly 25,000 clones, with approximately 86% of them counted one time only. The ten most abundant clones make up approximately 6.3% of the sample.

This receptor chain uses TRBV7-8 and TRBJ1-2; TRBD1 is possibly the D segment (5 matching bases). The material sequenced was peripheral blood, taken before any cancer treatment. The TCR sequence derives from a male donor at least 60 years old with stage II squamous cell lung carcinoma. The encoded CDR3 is CASSLRDGNYGYTF. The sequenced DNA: TGTGCCAGCAGCTTAAGGGACGGGAACTATGGCTACACCTTC.